These T cell receptor beta chains were read from a single sample in a study of memory CD4+ T cells and cytomegalovirus serostatus. Repertoires were generated with immunoSEQ multiplex PCR, while TCRdb's copy carries only in-frame clones and drops some. The sample yields under 50,000 clones, under 80% seen once. The sample comprised memory CD4+ T cells from blood. These receptors originate from an adult in good health and CMV-seronegative. Both conserved end residues are part of each CDR3. A D gene is named only where the DNA matches it firmly. Expanded clones are given a class, and other clones once, few, many or no size at all.

V,J,D,size,CDR3,DNA
TRBV10-3,TRBJ1-3,.,.,CAITGGGWGSGNTIYF,TGTGCCATCACCGGAGGAGGGTGGGGCTCTGGAAACACCATATATTTT
TRBV6-1,TRBJ2-3,.,.,CASNEVGTQYF,TGTGCCAGCAATGAAGTGGGTACGCAGTATTTT
TRBV7-3,TRBJ1-3,.,few,CASSLGGSGNTIYF,TGTGCCAGCAGCTTAGGTGGCTCTGGAAACACCATATATTTT
TRBV29-1,TRBJ1-1,TRBD1,once,CSVTTGGRGTEAFF,TGCAGCGTTACCACAGGGGGCCGGGGTACTGAAGCTTTCTTT
TRBV11-2,TRBJ2-7,TRBD1,.,CASSLAGTGSRRQYF,TGTGCCAGCAGCTTGGCCGGGACAGGCTCTAGGAGGCAGTACTTC
TRBV4-1,TRBJ1-2,.,.,CASSQEGAVGYTF,TGCGCCAGCAGCCAAGAGGGGGCCGTAGGCTACACCTTC
TRBV6-1,TRBJ1-2,.,.,CASSENVGARGYTF,TGTGCCAGCAGTGAGAACGTGGGGGCGAGAGGCTACACCTTC
TRBV4-2,TRBJ1-1,.,few,CASSQDVSPVAEAFF,TGTGCCAGCAGCCAAGATGTTTCCCCGGTTGCTGAAGCTTTCTTT
TRBV27,TRBJ2-1,TRBD2,.,CASSLGRTSFGEQFF,TGTGCCAGCAGTTTAGGAAGGACTAGTTTTGGCGAGCAGTTCTTC
TRBV6-1,TRBJ1-5,TRBD1,once,CASRDRAESNQPQHF,TGTGCCAGCAGAGACAGGGCCGAGAGCAATCAGCCCCAGCATTTT
TRBV5-4,TRBJ2-7,TRBD1,.,CASSRNRGSSYEQYF,TGTGCCAGCAGCCGAAACAGGGGGAGCTCCTACGAGCAGTACTTC
TRBV29-1,TRBJ1-2,TRBD1,.,CSVGDRAGGYTF,TGCAGCGTTGGGGACAGGGCGGGCGGCTACACCTTC
TRBV9,TRBJ1-2,TRBD1,.,CASSVGGQSWDGYTF,TGTGCCAGCAGCGTAGGGGGACAGTCCTGGGATGGCTACACCTTC
TRBV9,TRBJ2-1,.,.,CASSVVGRNNEQFF,TGTGCCAGCAGCGTAGTAGGACGGAACAATGAGCAGTTCTTC
TRBV28,TRBJ2-7,.,.,CAGQSGEQYF,TGTGCCGGACAGTCGGGCGAGCAGTACTTC
TRBV7-2,TRBJ1-2,TRBD1,.,CASSLAIQGGYGYTF,TGTGCCAGCAGCTTAGCGATACAGGGGGGCTATGGCTACACCTTC
TRBV4-2,TRBJ1-1,.,.,CASSQGSRVTEAFF,TGTGCCAGCAGCCAAGGTTCTAGGGTCACTGAAGCTTTCTTT
TRBV4-3,TRBJ1-4,.,.,CASSQEREGKLFF,TGCGCCAGCAGCCAAGAGCGGGAGGGAAAACTGTTTTTT
TRBV4-3,TRBJ1-2,.,few,CASSQEVFGGTHYGYTF,TGCGCCAGCAGCCAAGAAGTATTCGGGGGGACGCACTATGGCTACACCTTC
TRBV6-5,TRBJ2-7,.,medium-sized,CASSKRDGYEQYF,TGTGCCAGCAGCAAAAGGGACGGCTACGAGCAGTACTTC